This TCR beta chain is drawn from a study of cytomegalovirus exposure and HLA in healthy donors. Whole-study results and caveats: Researchers had no immune exposure information except CMV serostatus available.

About this clone: The antigen remains undetermined.

Vbeta (60) and Jbeta (13) primers were used in the PCR. Here immunoSEQ multiplex PCR was the method, and the copy in TCRdb shows in-frame clones only, minus some. The sample records about 130,000 clones, about 73% being singletons. This CDR3 region has 14 residues. Trimming took 7 bases from V and 4 from J, leaving 16 bases between them. In germline, CDR1 is MNHEY, CDR2 SMNVEV (reference sequence). This receptor was identified in a woman aged 45-65 years in good health and CMV-seropositive. The V gene is TRBV27, the J gene TRBJ1-2; no clear D. Sequenced input: PBMCs. The CDR3 sequence: CASTIRPGSYGYTF. The CDR3, as DNA: TGTGCCAGCACAATACGGCCGGGTAGCTATGGCTACACCTTC.